The next 29 T cell receptor beta chains were all read from a single sample in a study of cytomegalovirus exposure and HLA in healthy donors. PCR primers comprised 60 Vbeta and 13 Jbeta primers. The repertoire was sequenced with immunoSEQ multiplex PCR; TCRdb's copy has only in-frame clones and lacks some. Altogether nearly 110,000 clones are present, about four fifths being singletons, with the ten largest covering about 1.6%. Source material: PBMCs. These receptors were obtained from a man in his fifties or sixties in good health and CMV-seronegative.

The V call is TRBV10-3, the J call TRBJ1-2, with D perhaps TRBD1 (5 bases). The CDR3 is made up of 14 amino acids. The V gene's germline CDR1 is ENHRY and CDR2 SYGVKD. V was cut by 0 bases and J by 2 bases, with 7 bases left in between. CDR3 sequence reads: CAISESGQNYGYTF. CDR3 in DNA: TGTGCCATCAGTGAGTCGGGGCAAAACTATGGCTACACCTTC.

This clone has just a few counts. The chain is built from TRBV27 and TRBJ2-2; TRBD1 might be the D (6 bases). The CDR3 extends over 18 amino acids. Trimming stripped 6 bases from V and 1 base from J, with 21 bases between. CDR1 is MNHEY and CDR2 is SMNVEV in the germline V gene (reference sequence). For the CDR3, the DNA is TGTGCCAGCAGGGGACATACGGGGACACTCAAGAACACCGGGGAGCTGTTTTTT. Amino acid sequence: CASRGHTGTLKNTGELFF.

The V gene is TRBV7-9, the J gene TRBJ1-4, with TRBD1 as a possible D gene (5 bases). The CDR3 runs to 14 residues. Trimming shortened V by 5 bases and J by 5 bases, and 12 bases separated the two germline ends. Germline-derived CDR1 and CDR2 are SEHNR and FQNEAQ (reference sequence). The CDR3 here is CASSPPQGNEKLFF. The CDR3 DNA sequence: TGTGCCAGCAGCCCCCCGCAGGGCAATGAAAAACTGTTTTTT. The full variable domain, its missing parts supplied by reference TRBV7-9 and TRBJ1-4, is DTGVSQNPRHKITKRGQNVTFRCDPISEHNRLYWYRQTLGQGPEFLTYFQNEAQLEKSRLLSDRFSAERPKGSFSTLEIQRTEQGDSAMYLCASSPPQGNEKLFFGSGTQLSVL.

This sequence joins TRBV5-1 and TRBJ1-5, with D possibly TRBD1 on 6 matching bases. This CDR3 is built from 15 residues. The germline V and J ends were trimmed by 0 bases and 3 bases, with 10 bases remaining between them. CDR1 is SGHRS and CDR2 is YFSETQ in the germline V gene. In nucleotides, the CDR3 is TGCGCCAGCAGCTTGGACGGGACATACAATCAGCCCCAGCATTTT. The encoded protein is CASSLDGTYNQPQHF.

The gene calls are TRBV4-1 and TRBJ2-5; weak D call: TRBD2 (6 bases). Germline loops: CDR1 MGHRA, CDR2 YSYEKL. The CDR3 covers 16 residues. Trimming took 4 bases from V and 2 from J, leaving 17 bases between them. The CDR3 here is CASSLRRVRTQETQYF. The CDR3 DNA sequence: TGCGCCAGCAGCCTCCGGAGGGTCAGAACTCAAGAGACCCAGTACTTC.

Points on this clone: The sample contains more than one DNA sequence encoding this CDR3. The V call is TRBV7-2, the J call TRBJ2-2, with D hard to call. Trimming removed 4 bases from V and 3 bases from J, with 3 bases in between. This CDR3 contains 12 residues. The V gene's germline CDR1 is SGHTA and CDR2 FQGNSA. The DNA for the CDR3 is TGTGCCAGCAGCTCTGACACCGGGGAGCTGTTTTTT. As protein: CASSSDTGELFF.

The chain joins TRBV5-1 to TRBJ1-4, with 8 bases aligning to TRBD1. The CDR3 loop spans 15 amino acids. CDR1 is SGHRS, CDR2 YFSETQ, per germline. J gave up 5 bases and V 4 bases, and 7 bases lay outside the gene matches. CDR3 nucleotide sequence: TGCGCCAGCAGCGTCTCAGGACAGGGAAATGAAAAACTGTTTTTT. As protein: CASSVSGQGNEKLFF.

The chain has TRBV7-2 and TRBJ1-3; 7 bases agree with TRBD1. This CDR3 comprises 15 residues. CDR1 is SGHTA, CDR2 FQGNSA, per germline. Trimming at V came to 6 bases and at J to 0 bases, leaving 5 bases not matched to a gene. The CDR3 DNA reads as TGTGCCAGCAGTAAAGGGACAGACTCTGGAAACACCATATATTTT. This translates into CASSKGTDSGNTIYF.

The gene calls are TRBV5-4 and TRBJ2-5; TRBD2 might be the D (5 bases). This CDR3 contains 14 residues. The germline V gene has CDR1 SGHNT and CDR2 YYREEE (reference sequence). V was clipped by 0 bases and J by 5 bases, with 11 bases between them. Here the CDR3 DNA reads TGTGCCAGCAGCTTGGAGGTTAGCGCGGAGACCCAGTACTTC. It yields the protein CASSLEVSAETQYF.

This chain uses TRBV18 with TRBJ1-6, with 9 bases fitting TRBD1. The CDR3 has 16 residues. V lost 3 bases, J lost 7 bases, and 7 bases stayed unmatched. The germline V gene has CDR1 KGHSH and CDR2 LQKENI. The CDR3 sequence: CASSPLQGARNSPLHF. CDR3 coding DNA: TGTGCCAGCTCACCCCTACAGGGGGCGAGGAATTCACCCCTCCACTTT.

This clone was recorded only once. The gene calls are TRBV19 and TRBJ2-3; D might be TRBD2 (5 bases). The CDR3 has 14 amino acids. The germline CDR1 and CDR2 sequences are LNHDA and SQIVND (reference sequence). V was shortened by 7 bases and J by 3 bases, with 14 bases between the two germline ends. CDR3 DNA: TGTGCCAGTAAGGAGGTCAGCTTAACAGATACGCAGTATTTT. It translates to CASKEVSLTDTQYF.

The chain links TRBV10-3 to TRBJ2-2; TRBD1 agrees at 9 bases. V shed 6 bases, J shed 3 bases, and the junction held 2 bases outside the gene matches. The germline V gene encodes CDR1 ENHRY and CDR2 SYGVKD. This CDR3 has 14 residues. CDR3 protein: CAISRDRDTGELFF. For the CDR3, the DNA is TGTGCCATCAGCCGGGACAGGGACACCGGGGAGCTGTTTTTT.

V and J are TRBV29-1 and TRBJ1-1; D is uncertain. Trimming removed 7 bases from V and 1 base from J, with 4 bases in between. Germline V gives CDR1 SQVTM, CDR2 ANQGSEA. The CDR3 consists of 10 residues. CDR3 loop: CSGQNTEAFF. DNA for the CDR3: TGCAGCGGACAGAACACTGAAGCTTTCTTT.

The rearrangement joins TRBV30 to TRBJ1-2; no firm D call. Trimming removed 0 bases at V and 3 bases at J, with 5 bases between. Germline V lookup: CDR1 GTSNPN, CDR2 SVGIG (reference sequence). This CDR3 has 12 residues. The DNA for the CDR3 is TGTGCCTGGAGTGTGGGCCACTATGGCTACACCTTC. The encoded protein is CAWSVGHYGYTF.

The CDR3 spells CASSLGPRNTQYF. The CDR3 DNA reads TGTGCCAGCAGCTTAGGCCCGAGGAATACGCAGTATTTT. The rearrangement links TRBV13 to TRBJ2-3; no firm D call. Germline CDR1 PRHDT, CDR2 FYEKMQ (reference sequence). CDR3 length: 13 residues. V lost 0 bases and J 7 bases, leaving 8 bases between the germline ends. The variable domain in full, completed from reference TRBV13 and TRBJ2-3, reads AAGVIQSPRHLIKEKRETATLKCYPIPRHDTVYWYQQGPGQDPQFLISFYEKMQSDKGSIPDRFSAQQFSDYHSELNMSSLELGDSALYFCASSLGPRNTQYFGPGTRLTVL.

V and J are TRBV6-1 and TRBJ2-5; 8 positions agree with TRBD1. The CDR3 sequence is 16 residues long. Per germline, CDR1 MNHNS and CDR2 SASEGT. Losses at the gene ends were 4 bases for V and 2 bases for J; bases not matched to a gene: 9. In DNA, the CDR3 is TGTGCCAGCAGTGCCTCGTGGACAGGGCGTCAAGAGACCCAGTACTTC. Amino acid sequence: CASSASWTGRQETQYF.

The chain has TRBV2 and TRBJ2-5; TRBD1 matches at 8 bases. V trimming: 9 bases; J trimming: 2 bases; junction bases outside the gene matches: 5. The germline V gene encodes CDR1 SNHLY and CDR2 FYNNEI. This CDR3 is 13 amino acids long. DNA for the CDR3: TGTGCCAGGCAGGACAGGGCTCAAGAGACCCAGTACTTC. Protein: CARQDRAQETQYF.

The V call is TRBV19, the J call TRBJ2-1; 9 bases fit TRBD1. The CDR3 sequence is 14 residues long. Trimming at V came to 10 bases and at J to 10 bases, leaving 14 bases not matched to a gene. CDR1 is LNHDA, CDR2 SQIVND, per germline (reference sequence). In DNA form, the CDR3 reads TGTGCCACCCGCGGCCGGACAGGGGTCTGGGAGCAGTTCTTC. The encoded protein is CATRGRTGVWEQFF. The entire variable domain, with the rest obtained from reference TRBV19 and TRBJ2-1, is as follows: DGGITQSPKYLFRKEGQNVTLSCEQNLNHDAMYWYRQDPGQGLRLIYYSQIVNDFQKGDIAEGYSVSREKKESFPLTVTSAQKNPTAFYLCATRGRTGVWEQFFGPGTRLTVL.

CDR3 nucleotides: TGTGCCAGCAGCCAAACAGGGGGAAACACCATATATTTT. Translation gives CASSQTGGNTIYF. The chain recombines TRBV7-2 with TRBJ1-3; D may be TRBD1 (6 bases). CDR1 and CDR2 (germline): SGHTA, FQGNSA. Trimming cost V 5 bases and J 4 bases, with 9 bases left between them. CDR3 length equals 13 residues.

This sequence joins TRBV2 and TRBJ2-7; possible D gene TRBD2, 5 bases. This CDR3 has 16 amino acids. V was cut by 0 bases and J by 3 bases, with 15 bases left in between. Germline V gene lookup returns CDR1 SNHLY and CDR2 FYNNEI. CDR3 DNA: TGTGCCAGCAGTGAAGCGGCACCCCGAGGAGGCTACGAGCAGTACGTC. Its protein product is CASSEAAPRGGYEQYV.

In its sample, this clone was seen a few times. CDR3 residues: CASSYGRYTEAFF. The DNA of the CDR3 is TGTGCCAGTAGTTATGGGAGATACACTGAAGCTTTCTTT. This chain links TRBV19 with TRBJ1-1; D is unclear. The CDR3 loop spans 13 amino acids. Germline assignment: CDR1 LNHDA and CDR2 SQIVND (reference sequence). Trimming took off 5 bases at V and 3 bases at J, with 10 bases between the two ends.

This chain uses TRBV13 with TRBJ2-2, with no clear D. The germline CDR1 and CDR2 sequences are PRHDT and FYEKMQ (reference sequence). V gave up 4 bases and J gave up 8 bases, with 8 bases separating them. The CDR3 length is 12 residues. The CDR3 is CASSSFRGELFF. CDR3 sequence (DNA): TGTGCCAGCAGCTCCTTCAGAGGGGAGCTGTTTTTT.

V gene TRBV19 combines with J gene TRBJ1-5, with 10 nucleotides matching TRBD1. The V gene's germline CDR1 is LNHDA and CDR2 SQIVND (reference sequence). J lost 6 bases, V lost 3 bases, and 8 bases had no gene match. CDR3 length equals 16 residues. The CDR3 reads CASSIQSDRGTQPQHF. For the CDR3, the DNA is TGTGCCAGTAGTATTCAATCGGACAGGGGGACTCAGCCCCAGCATTTT.

This clone was found a few times. The chain recombines TRBV14 with TRBJ2-3, with 7 bases fitting TRBD1. J lost 0 bases, V lost 4 bases, and 7 bases had no gene match. This CDR3 region has 16 residues. Germline CDR1 reads SGHDN; CDR2 reads FVKESK. The CDR3 reads CASSPLQGISTDTQYF. CDR3 bases: TGTGCCAGCAGCCCGCTACAGGGGATAAGCACAGATACGCAGTATTTT.

The chain recombines TRBV28 with TRBJ2-5; TRBD1 matches 10 bases. The V and J ends lost 2 bases and 5 bases, in that order; junction bases with no gene match: 5. Per the germline V gene, CDR1 is MDHEN and CDR2 is SYDVKM. The CDR3 is 15 residues long. The CDR3, as DNA: TGTGCCAGCAGTTTAGGGACAGGGGCGAGGGAGACCCAGTACTTC. Encoded protein: CASSLGTGARETQYF. The complete variable domain, with remaining parts taken from reference TRBV28 and TRBJ2-5, reads DVKVTQSSRYLVKRTGEKVFLECVQDMDHENMFWYRQDPGLGLRLIYFSYDVKMKEKGDIPEGYSVSREKKERFSLILESASTNQTSMYLCASSLGTGARETQYFGPGTRLLVL.

The chain combines TRBV5-1 with TRBJ1-5, with D hard to call. This CDR3 region has 13 residues. Germline V gives CDR1 SGHRS, CDR2 YFSETQ. The germline V and J ends were trimmed by 2 bases and 7 bases, with 10 bases remaining between them. CDR3 amino acids: CASSFNSMQPQHF. The CDR3 bases are TGCGCCAGCAGCTTTAACAGTATGCAGCCCCAGCATTTT.

The chain links TRBV10-1 to TRBJ1-5, with D possibly matching TRBD1 (6 bases). Germline V gene data show CDR1 as WNHNN and CDR2 as SYGVQD (reference sequence). The ends were cut back, 8 bases at V and 6 bases at J, with 17 bases in the middle. This CDR3 region has 14 residues. The CDR3 DNA reads as TGCGCCAGCCAGACAGAGGGGGTCGTTCAGCCCCAGCATTTT. Translating it yields CASQTEGVVQPQHF.

A single count supports this clone. The rearrangement uses TRBV5-1 and TRBJ1-2, with D hard to call. The CDR3 spans 14 residues. The germline V and J ends were trimmed by 3 bases and 4 bases, with 13 bases remaining between them. Per germline, CDR1 SGHRS and CDR2 YFSETQ. The CDR3 loop reads CASSSHSGSYGYTF. CDR3 bases: TGCGCCAGCAGCTCCCACAGCGGGAGCTATGGCTACACCTTC. The full variable domain, in which reference TRBV5-1 and TRBJ1-2 provide the parts outside the CDR3, is KAGVTQTPRYLIKTRGQQVTLSCSPISGHRSVSWYQQTPGQGLQFLFEYFSETQRNKGNFPGRFSGRQFSNSRSEMNVSTLELGDSALYLCASSSHSGSYGYTFGSGTRLTVV.

This chain links TRBV9 with TRBJ2-7, with 7 bases aligning to TRBD2. CDR1 is SGDLS, CDR2 YYNGEE, per germline. After removal of 3 bases from V and 2 bases from J, the junction contained 5 bases not matched to a gene. The CDR3 has 14 residues. The CDR3 sequence: CASSGGRGAYEQYF. The CDR3 nucleotides are TGTGCCAGCAGCGGGGGGAGGGGCGCCTACGAGCAGTACTTC.